This T cell receptor (beta chain) came from a study of human T cells and chemical hapten exposure (dated by TCRdb to the early 2020s). For the study in its entirety: For sensitization, 2% DPC in acetone was applied to a 2 cm by 2 cm area of upper inner arm skin. Throughout the roughly 26-week study period, patients were also given weekly therapeutic DPC doses on the scalp. Patch testing was performed on the upper back with Finn chambers containing 0.01% DPC, and the patch tests were scored after 6 days according to International Contact Dermatitis Research Group standards. Alopecia areata with under or over 50% scalp involvement, alopecia totalis and alopecia universalis were represented in the patient cohort, which was mostly female. The libraries were sequenced as a pool, and the TCR yield per sample differed mostly because of small variations in library volumes within the pool. This study followed changes in the peripheral blood TCR repertoire in vivo during primary and secondary sensitization of alopecia patients to the hapten diphenylcyclopropenone (DPC). Patient blood was sampled pre-sensitization (week 0) and at 2, 6 and about 24 weeks after DPC sensitization. Nearly 30 alopecia patients provided blood for TCR sequencing at one to four time points (pre-sensitization, 2, 6 and 24 weeks). Paper-wide results and their limitations: After repeated subsampling, changes were observed in the strength of the expansion versus patch-test correlation and in the threshold at which the correlation became significant. Compared with pre-sensitization or healthy control sets, expanded TCRs formed significantly more large CDR3 similarity clusters, which is consistent with antigen-driven responses. Alopecia, a presumed autoimmune disease, was present in all patients, so the immune response of the patients might differ from that of healthy individuals. No change with DPC sensitization was found in the number of TCRs above 1 in 1000 frequency, and no evidence of global repertoire structure alterations was found. A positive correlation was found between the number of PT1 expanded TCRs and patch test score, with significance reached at thresholds 8, 16 and 32 but not 4.

The germline V gene (reference sequence) supplies CDR1 SGHAT and CDR2 FQDESV. Trimming takes 5 bases off V and 7 bases off J; junction bases not matched to a gene: 5. The CDR3 contains 13 residues, cysteine and phenylalanine counted. Only the CDR3 part of the read is kept: 39 bases, read in frame from the first base. The library was obtained by RACE. The instrument was a NextSeq 500. During library preparation, unique molecular identifiers were attached to individual cDNA molecules so that TCRs could be counted quantitatively and reproducibly. For every blood RNA sample, sequencing covered both the TCR alpha and TCR beta chains. The paper's processing steps were these. A median of about 87,000 TCRs per sample was observed, with a range of about 23,224 to 700,000. V, J and CDR3 annotation of the TCR reads was performed with the Decombinator software suite. For the PS versus PT1 abundance plots, all samples were subsampled to the same number of TCRs (28,000). TCRs were defined as expanded if absent before sensitization and observed at least eight times at the 2-week time point. The raw public reads went through TCRdb reprocessing: fastp at Q25, MiXCR clone calling, in-frame beta chains kept. Each CDR3 protein appears once, grouped with its most common genes and DNA. Here the V and J calls rest on TCRdb's processing, not on the authors' analysis. For this sample the table gives approximately 71,000 distinct CDR3 sequences, of which around 10% were detected only once. The ten largest clonotypes hold roughly 1.5% of the sample.

The time point label for this specimen denotes: patch test 3, about 24 weeks after DPC sensitization. According to the study, the label for this sample's treatment or condition signals: therapeutic diphenylcyclopropenone sensitization with weekly scalp DPC. At every patch-test visit, the blood draw took place before the patch test was put on. Patients were eligible if aged 18 to 70, diagnosed with alopecia and judged suitable for DPC therapy, and pregnant patients were excluded. Total RNA was isolated from unfractionated whole blood collected in Tempus Blood RNA tubes. This clonotype occurred many times. The antigen it recognizes is unknown. Within one base of it there is no much larger clone, and no base qualities were kept.

The sequenced sample was whole blood, obtained in connection with sensitization to the hapten diphenylcyclopropenone (DPC). The chain links TRBV11-1 with TRBJ2-1, with 7 bases matching TRBD1. The sequence derives from a woman between 50 and 59 years old with alopecia areata. Some clones in this sample may be carry-over from other donors' samples. The DNA sequence is given as TGTGCCAGCAGCACAGACAGGGCTAATGAGCAGTTCTTC. This is translated as CASSTDRANEQFF.